The 2 T cell receptor beta chains given below trace back to one sample, sequenced in a study of T-cell memory formation after mild COVID-19. Each CDR3 protein gets one entry after TCRdb re-called the 5' RACE reads with MiXCR. Of about 500,000 distinct CDR3 sequences listed, about a fifth are singletons. Sequencing was done on a sample of PBMCs or a T cell subset sorted from them (not recorded which). These receptors all stem from an adult woman who had mild COVID-19 (a few samples of this study predate the infection). Cell type and time point are not known.

This clonotype turned up a few times. The chain carries TRBV7-9 and TRBJ2-7, with 10 bases aligning to TRBD2. CDR3 length: 15 amino acids. Germline V CDR1 and CDR2: SEHNR, FQNEAQ (reference sequence). J lost 2 bases, V lost 4 bases, and 5 bases had no gene match. As DNA, the CDR3 is TGTGCCAGCAGCTCCTCTAGCGGGAGACCCTACGAGCAGTACTTC. Protein product: CASSSSSGRPYEQYF.

The chain is built from TRBV7-2 and TRBJ2-5; 11 bases match TRBD2. This CDR3 spans 16 amino acids. The V segment lost 4 bases and the J segment 2 bases; nucleotides outside the gene matches: 6. Germline CDR1 and CDR2: SGHTA and FQGNSA. The CDR3 loop is CASSSLAGGPQETQYF. The DNA of the CDR3 is TGTGCCAGCAGCTCTCTAGCGGGAGGTCCTCAAGAGACCCAGTACTTC.